These 8 T cell receptor beta chains originate from one sample sequenced in a study of graft-versus-host responses after intestinal transplantation. These receptors' targets are unknown. Sequenced by immunoSEQ multiplex PCR; TCRdb stores in-frame clones only, minus some. There are tens of thousands of clones in the sample; around 93% occur only once, and about 0.4% lies in the top ten. Source: unstimulated CD4+ T cells sorted from spleen or lymph node cells, taken before transplant. These receptors were obtained from a human donor who was the organ donor for an intestinal transplant.

The chain uses TRBV9 and TRBJ2-5; D possibly uses TRBD1 or TRBD2 (5 bases each). The end of the DNA aligns better with TRBJ2-7, so the J call may be wrong. Germline V gene lookup returns CDR1 SGDLS and CDR2 YYNGEE. The CDR3 runs to 15 residues. The CDR3 region is CASSPDRGPTYEQYF. CDR3 nucleotides: TGTGCCAGCAGCCCCGATCGGGGCCCAACCTACGAGCAGTACTTC.

The rearrangement uses TRBV25-1 and TRBJ2-7; TRBD2 might be the D (5 bases). Germline V gene lookup returns CDR1 MGHDK and CDR2 SYGVNS. V was clipped by 1 base and J by 5 bases, with 6 bases between them. The CDR3 loop spans 12 amino acids. CDR3 in DNA: TGTGCCAGCAGTGAATTGAGGGACGAGCAGTACTTC. Translated: CASSELRDEQYF.

This chain uses TRBV10-3 with TRBJ2-1, with a possible D match to TRBD1 (6 bases). Per germline, CDR1 ENHRY and CDR2 SYGVKD. The CDR3 is 14 amino acids. V shed 2 bases and J shed 4 bases, with 9 bases lying between them. The chain's CDR3 is CAISEDGQYNEQFF. In nucleotides, the CDR3 is TGTGCCATCAGTGAGGACGGACAGTACAATGAGCAGTTCTTC.

The CDR3 reads CASMEGRNYGYTF. The CDR3 bases are TGTGCCAGTATGGAGGGCAGAAACTATGGCTACACCTTC. The chain is built from TRBV19 and TRBJ1-2; D unresolved. The CDR3 has 13 residues. Germline lookup yields CDR1 LNHDA and CDR2 SQIVND (reference sequence). V lost 7 bases and J lost 2, with 11 bases in between.

This sequence joins TRBV18 and TRBJ2-4; D is possibly TRBD1 or TRBD2 (5 bases each). The CDR3 is 17 residues long. Per the germline V gene, CDR1 is KGHSH and CDR2 is LQKENI. The V and J ends lost 5 bases and 7 bases respectively, with 24 bases between them. This CDR3 reads CASSSRTGRGVENIQYF. DNA for the CDR3: TGTGCCAGCTCATCGAGGACGGGACGCGGAGTGGAGAACATTCAGTACTTC.

This clone occurred a few times. The chain carries TRBV2 and TRBJ1-3; no reliable D call. The V end lost 6 bases, the J end lost 10 bases, and 7 bases lay between the germline ends. The germline V gene has CDR1 SNHLY and CDR2 FYNNEI. CDR3 length: 10 amino acids. CDR3 loop: CASSRTTIYF. DNA for the CDR3: TGTGCCAGCAGCCGGACGACCATATATTTT.

V and J are TRBV7-8 and TRBJ2-7; D gene uncertain. In germline, CDR1 is SGHVS, CDR2 FQNEAQ. The V gene lost 5 bases and the J gene lost 0 bases, with 20 bases spanning the gap. CDR3 size: 17 residues. The CDR3 is CASSRYGYTPSSYEQYF. CDR3 nucleotide sequence: TGTGCCAGCAGCCGCTACGGCTACACCCCCAGCTCCTACGAGCAGTACTTC.

CDR3 protein: CASSFGNREKLFF. The CDR3 DNA reads as TGTGCCAGCAGCTTCGGGAACAGGGAAAAACTGTTTTTT. This rearrangement joins TRBV7-3 to TRBJ1-4; TRBD1 might be the D (5 bases). The germline V gene encodes CDR1 SGHTA and CDR2 FQGTGA. The length of the CDR3 is 13 residues. Between the trimmed V and J ends, which lost 3 bases and 8 bases, there was a span of 10 bases.